This T cell receptor beta chain was documented in a study of blood T cell repertoires in COVID-19. This clone was detected only once. The repertoire was sequenced with immunoSEQ multiplex PCR; TCRdb's copy has only in-frame clones and lacks some. This sample has about 240,000 clones; around 90% occur once, and the top ten carry roughly 7.8%. This CDR3 is built from 13 residues. V shed 6 bases and J 4 bases; nucleotides not matched to a gene: 3. Germline values: CDR1 LGHDT, CDR2 YNNKEL (reference sequence). This TCR came from a man in his sixties who had recovered from COVID-19. The sample consisted of peripheral blood. This chain connects TRBV3-1 (or the pseudogene TRBV3-2) to TRBJ1-1, with TRBD1 identical over 9 bases. Here the CDR3 reads CASSTGGRTEAFF. In nucleotides, the CDR3 is TGTGCCAGCAGTACAGGGGGCCGCACTGAAGCTTTCTTT.